The sequence of this TCR beta chain was determined in a study of OX40 agonist ivuxolimab in advanced cancers. A note on the overall study: The costimulatory receptor OX40 (CD134) was targeted by ivuxolimab, a fully human IgG2 agonistic monoclonal antibody. Intravenous ivuxolimab was administered to patients every 2 weeks at six dose levels: 0.01, 0.1, 0.3, 1.5, 3 and 10 mg/kg. Of the approximately 54 patients in dose escalation, about 19 had hepatocellular carcinoma, some 15 had melanoma, 9 had renal cell carcinoma and 9 had head and neck cancer. A male proportion of almost 85% and a mean age of around 60 years, ranging from roughly 23 to 80, were recorded for the dose-escalation cohort. Prior anti-PD-1, anti-PD-L1 or anti-CTLA-4 therapy was permitted, and checkpoint inhibitors had been received by under 50% of dose-escalation patients. Partial responses occurred in three dose-escalation patients: two with cutaneous melanoma and one with hepatocellular carcinoma. The purpose of peripheral TCRbeta sequencing was to test whether ivuxolimab changed TCR sequence diversity and led to clonal T-cell expansion. The paper describes the monotherapy dose-escalation part (N ≈ 50 patients) of the phase I trial of ivuxolimab. General conclusions and limits of the study: In the 0.1-3.0 mg/kg groups, partial responders were among the patients with the lowest normalized peripheral clonal expansion, particularly in CD8+ T cells. Low levels of normalized T-cell clonal expansion were also seen in some nonresponding patients. At doses of 0.1 to 3.0 mg/kg, clonal expansion of both CD4+ and CD8+ blood T cells was observed from baseline to week 6. The antigen specificity of the peripheral T cells that underwent clonal expansion was not determined. After ivuxolimab, expanded clones were on average more numerous among CD8+ T cells than among CD4+ T cells.

Genomic DNA was extracted from sorted cells for sequencing of the TCRbeta CDR3 region. The immunoSEQ Assay was used to sequence the TCRbeta CDR3 regions. TCRdb took over this immuneACCESS table, retaining in-frame rearrangements with V and J assigned. Such tables are incomplete; in checked studies, under half of the missing clones stem from an unresolved V gene, and the remainder is unexplained. The sample table lists about 63,000 clones, approximately 85% of them with a count of one. The ten top clones hold 0.95% to 1.1% of the sample. Patients with autoimmune disease history or receiving systemic immunosuppression were excluded from the trial. Peripheral blood for TCR sequencing was drawn from every dose cohort at baseline, at cycle 4 day 1 and at cycle 7 day 1. The samples were drawn from a first-in-human, open-label, multicenter phase I dose-escalation trial of ivuxolimab. Adults with locally advanced or metastatic head and neck squamous cell, hepatocellular, melanoma or renal cell carcinoma were enrolled in the trial. CD4+ and CD8+ T cells were sorted separately from peripheral blood before TCR sequencing.

The germline V gene gives CDR1 as SGHNT and CDR2 as YENEEA. Trimming accounts for 5 bases at V and 4 bases at J, while the number of junction bases matched to no gene is 12. From the cysteine up to the phenylalanine, the CDR3 has a length of 16 residues. Just the 48-base CDR3 DNA is kept, in frame starting at base 1. This clone was recorded at least ten times. No antigen is known for it. No much larger clone exists at a distance of one base, and base qualities are not known. The chain uses TRBV11-3 and TRBJ2-5, and 8 bases in between align with TRBD1. This sequence was found in an adult with an advanced solid tumor such as melanoma, head and neck, liver or kidney cancer. The specimen comprised CD4+ or CD8+ T cells sorted from blood, sampled in a trial of the OX40 agonist ivuxolimab. The CDR3 region: CASSRTTAGGRETQYF. The nucleotides are TGTGCCAGCAGCCGAACCACAGCAGGGGGCCGAGAGACCCAGTACTTC.